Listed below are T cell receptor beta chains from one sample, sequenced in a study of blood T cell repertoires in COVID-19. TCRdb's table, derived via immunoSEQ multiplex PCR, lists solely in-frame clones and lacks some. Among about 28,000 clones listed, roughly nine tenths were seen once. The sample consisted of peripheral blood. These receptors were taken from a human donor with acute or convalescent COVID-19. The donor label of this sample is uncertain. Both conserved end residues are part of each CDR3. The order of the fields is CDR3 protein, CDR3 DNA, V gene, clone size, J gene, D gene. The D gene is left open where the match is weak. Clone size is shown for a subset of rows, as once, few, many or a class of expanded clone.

CASSITPGLGTDTQYF,TGTGCCAGCAGTATAACTCCGGGACTAGGGACAGATACGCAGTATTTT,TRBV7-3,NA,TRBJ2-3,TRBD2
CASSLRTGNQETQYF,TGTGCCAGCAGCCTCCGGACAGGGAACCAAGAGACCCAGTACTTC,TRBV11-2,NA,TRBJ2-5,TRBD1
CARSPTGHNQPQHF,TGTGCCAGAAGCCCCACAGGGCACAATCAGCCCCAGCATTTT,TRBV5-3,NA,TRBJ1-5,NA
CASSIDHDNSGNTIYF,TGTGCCAGTAGTATAGATCATGACAACTCTGGAAACACCATATATTTT,TRBV19,NA,TRBJ1-3,NA
CASSLLRSGGVRDTQYF,TGTGCCAGCAGCTTACTAAGAAGCGGGGGGGTGAGAGATACGCAGTATTTT,TRBV7-2,NA,TRBJ2-3,TRBD2
CASRTTGTGVSREQFF,TGTGCCAGCAGGACGACCGGGACAGGGGTGAGTCGTGAGCAGTTCTTC,TRBV27,NA,TRBJ2-1,TRBD1
CASSLDSSGFTEAFF,TGTGCCAGCAGCTTAGATTCTTCGGGGTTCACTGAAGCTTTCTTT,TRBV11-3,NA,TRBJ1-1,NA
CASSSGRGPVDEKLFF,TGTGCCAGCAGCTCAGGGAGGGGACCTGTGGATGAAAAACTGTTTTTT,TRBV7-9,NA,TRBJ1-4,NA
CASSLKTGDSNQPQHF,TGTGCCAGCAGTTTAAAGACAGGAGATAGCAATCAGCCCCAGCATTTT,TRBV27,NA,TRBJ1-5,NA
CASSPTGRDTQYF,TGTGCCAGCTCACCTACAGGGCGAGATACGCAGTATTTT,TRBV18,NA,TRBJ2-3,NA
CASSRRTGPSSYNSPLHF,TGTGCCAGCAGCCGACGGACAGGCCCGAGCTCCTATAATTCACCCCTCCACTTT,TRBV27,NA,TRBJ1-6,TRBD1
CASSPGSQNTGELFF,TGTGCCAGCTCCCCGGGGAGTCAGAACACCGGGGAGCTGTTTTTT,TRBV18,few,TRBJ2-2,NA
CASSSGYSNQPQHF,TGTGCCAGCAGTTCAGGGTATAGCAATCAGCCCCAGCATTTT,TRBV6-5,NA,TRBJ1-5,NA
CASGTTGRTEAFF,TGTGCCAGCGGGACAACAGGGCGCACTGAAGCTTTCTTT,TRBV6-5,NA,TRBJ1-1,NA
CASSLVPLDTEAFF,TGCGCCAGCAGCTTGGTACCTTTAGACACTGAAGCTTTCTTT,TRBV5-1,NA,TRBJ1-1,NA
CASDLGQGAIIGQPQHF,TGTGCCAGTGACCTAGGACAGGGGGCTATAATCGGTCAGCCCCAGCATTTT,TRBV19,NA,TRBJ1-5,TRBD1
CASSRDNRGNQPQHF,TGTGCCAGCAGCCGCGATAACAGGGGAAATCAGCCCCAGCATTTT,TRBV6-6,NA,TRBJ1-5,TRBD1
CASSLAGASGNTIYF,TGTGCCAGCAGCCTAGCAGGGGCTTCTGGAAACACCATATATTTT,TRBV27,NA,TRBJ1-3,NA
CASSLGRETQYF,TGTGCCAGCAGCTTAGGTCGGGAGACCCAGTACTTC,TRBV7-2,NA,TRBJ2-5,NA
CASSPRQGCRSTQYF,TGCGCCAGCAGTCCCCGACAGGGCTGCAGAAGTACGCAGTATTTT,TRBV23-1,NA,TRBJ2-3,TRBD1